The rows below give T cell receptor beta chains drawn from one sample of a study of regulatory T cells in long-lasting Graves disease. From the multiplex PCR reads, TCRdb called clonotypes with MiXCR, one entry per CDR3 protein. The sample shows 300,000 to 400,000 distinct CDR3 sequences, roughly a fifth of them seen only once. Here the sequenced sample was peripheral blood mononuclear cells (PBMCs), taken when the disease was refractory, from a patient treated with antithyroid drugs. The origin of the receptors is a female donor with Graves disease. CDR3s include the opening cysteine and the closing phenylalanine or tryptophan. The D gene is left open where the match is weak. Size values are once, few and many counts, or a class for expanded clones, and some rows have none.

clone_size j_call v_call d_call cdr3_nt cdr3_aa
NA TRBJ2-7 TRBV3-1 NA TGTGCCAGCAACAGGGAGGGGTCCTACGAGCAGTACTTC CASNREGSYEQYF
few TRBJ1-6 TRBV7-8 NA TGTGCCAGCAGCTCCGCCCAGGGTCGAGATTCACCCCTCCACTTT CASSSAQGRDSPLHF
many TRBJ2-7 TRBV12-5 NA TGTGCTAGTGGTTTGGCAACCGAGGAGATATGGGCCTACGAGCAGTACTTC CASGLATEEIWAYEQYF
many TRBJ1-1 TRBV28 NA TGTGCCAGCAGTTTTCCCACAGAGAACACTGAAGCTTTCTTT CASSFPTENTEAFF
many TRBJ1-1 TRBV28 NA TGTGCCAGCTTAGGGGTCCCCAAAGTCACTGAAGCTTTCTTT CASLGVPKVTEAFF
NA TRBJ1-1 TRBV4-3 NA TGCGCCAGCAGCCACGGGACCAAGAACACTGAAGCTTTCTTT CASSHGTKNTEAFF
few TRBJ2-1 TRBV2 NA TGTGCCAGTGGAATCGTAAACTCCTACAATGAGCAGTTCTTC CASGIVNSYNEQFF
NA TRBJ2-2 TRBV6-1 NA TGTGCCAGCGCCGCGGGGGGGGAGCTGTTTTTT CASAAGGELFF
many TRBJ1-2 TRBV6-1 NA TGTGCCAGCAGTGAACCGAGGGGGACTAACTATGGCTACACCTTC CASSEPRGTNYGYTF
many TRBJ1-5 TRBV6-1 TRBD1 TGTGCCACCGGTAATACGGGACAGGGGCAAAATCAGCCCCAGCATTTT CATGNTGQGQNQPQHF
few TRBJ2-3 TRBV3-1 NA TGTGCCAGCAGCCAAGATCCATCGGCAGATACGCAGTATTTT CASSQDPSADTQYF
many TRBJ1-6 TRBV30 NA TGTGCCTGGAGTGGTCAAGGACGTTCACCCCTCCACTTT CAWSGQGRSPLHF
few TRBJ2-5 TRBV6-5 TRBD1 TGTGCCAGCAGTTACTCGACGACAGGGACCCAAGAGACCCAGTACTTC CASSYSTTGTQETQYF
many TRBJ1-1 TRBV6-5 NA TGTGCCAGCAGTTATTCACAGACGCAAAAGGCTGAAGCTTTCTTT CASSYSQTQKAEAFF
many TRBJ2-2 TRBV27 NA TGTGCCAGCAGTTTGATGGCGGGAATCGGGGAGCTGTTTTTT CASSLMAGIGELFF
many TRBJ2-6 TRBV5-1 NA TGCGCCAGCAGCTTGCCAGGGGATAGCTCTGGGGCCAACGTCCTGACTTTC CASSLPGDSSGANVLTF
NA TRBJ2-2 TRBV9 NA TGTGCCAGCAGCAGAAGGGTTAACGGGGAGCTGTTTTTT CASSRRVNGELFF
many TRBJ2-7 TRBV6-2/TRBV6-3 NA TGTGCCAGCAGGGACCGGGCTGGAGGGTACGAGCAGTACTTC CASRDRAGGYEQYF
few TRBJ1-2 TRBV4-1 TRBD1 TGCGCCAGCAGCCAAGTTAGGGGGCCAGGGCAAAACTATGGCTACACCTTC CASSQVRGPGQNYGYTF
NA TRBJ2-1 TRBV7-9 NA TGTGCCAGCAGCTCCATCGCCGGTCAGCAGTTCTTC CASSSIAGQQFF
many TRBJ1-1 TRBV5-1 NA TGCGCCAGCAGCCCCCCGGGCACCTTGAACACTGAAGCTTTCTTT CASSPPGTLNTEAFF
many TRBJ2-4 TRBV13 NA TGTGCCAGCAGCTACCAGGGACTAGCCAAAAACATTCAGTACTTC CASSYQGLAKNIQYF
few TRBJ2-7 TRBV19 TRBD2 TGTGCCAGTGGCGCGGGGGGCTACGAGCAGTACTTC CASGAGGYEQYF
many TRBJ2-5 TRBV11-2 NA TGTGCCAGCAGCCAAGACAGGCAAGAGACCCAGTACTTC CASSQDRQETQYF
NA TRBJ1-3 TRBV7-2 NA TGTGCCAGCAGCTTGAACGGTTTGACTGGAAACACCATATATTTT CASSLNGLTGNTIYF
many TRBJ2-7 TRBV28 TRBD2 TGTGCCAGCAGTGCAACCGGGACTAGCGGGAGGGGACCCTACGAGCAGTACTTC CASSATGTSGRGPYEQYF
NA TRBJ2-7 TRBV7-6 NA TGTGCCAGCAGCCCCGTCGGCGGAATCGCCTACGAGCAGTACTTC CASSPVGGIAYEQYF
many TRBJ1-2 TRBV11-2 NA TGTGCCAGCAGCCTCCAAACCCGGGGTGGCTACACCTTC CASSLQTRGGYTF
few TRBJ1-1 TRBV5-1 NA TGCGCCAGCCGGCGGGGGAACACTGAAGCTTTCTTT CASRRGNTEAFF
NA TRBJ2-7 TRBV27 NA TGTGCCAGCAGTTTCCGTTTAGGCAGGGGTGAAGCCTACGAGCAGTACTTC CASSFRLGRGEAYEQYF
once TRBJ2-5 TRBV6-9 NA TGTGCCAGCAGTTACCGGCAGGTACCTCAAGAGACCCAGTACTTC CASSYRQVPQETQYF
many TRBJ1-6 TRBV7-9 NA TGTGCCAGCAGCCGAGGGGGTCGCTCCTATAATTCACCCCTCCACTTT CASSRGGRSYNSPLHF
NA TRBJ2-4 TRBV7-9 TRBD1 TGTGCCAGCAGCTTAGGAACAGGGGGCTCGGCCAAAAACATTCAGTACTTC CASSLGTGGSAKNIQYF
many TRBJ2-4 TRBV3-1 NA TGTGCCAGCAGCCAAGGAGGATGGGTCAAAAACATTCAGTACTTC CASSQGGWVKNIQYF
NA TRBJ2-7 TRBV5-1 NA TGCGCCAGCAGCTTTGCCACGGAGAGTATCTACGAGCAGTACTTC CASSFATESIYEQYF
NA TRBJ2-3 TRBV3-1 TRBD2 TGTGCCAGCAGCCGGCCGCGGGAGCTCGCCACAGATACGCAGTATTTT CASSRPRELATDTQYF
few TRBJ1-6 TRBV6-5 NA TGTGCCAGCAGTTACCTGGCGGTCAATTCACCCCTCCACTTT CASSYLAVNSPLHF
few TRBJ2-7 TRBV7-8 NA TGTGCCAGCAGCTTAGTAGGGAGCGCTTACTCCTACGAGCAGTACTTC CASSLVGSAYSYEQYF
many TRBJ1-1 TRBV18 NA TGTGCCAGCTCACCACCCCTCACTGAAGCTTTCTTT CASSPPLTEAFF
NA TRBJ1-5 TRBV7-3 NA TGTGCCAGCACAGTGCGCCGGGGCAGGTCCCGCAATCAGCCCCAGCATTTT CASTVRRGRSRNQPQHF
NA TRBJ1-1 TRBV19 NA TGTGCCATCACAGCGGGGGGGGGTCTCGGCACTGAAGCTTTCTTT CAITAGGGLGTEAFF
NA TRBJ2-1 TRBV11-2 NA TGTGCCAGCAGCTTAGAGCGGCCCTGGGGCAATGAGCAGTTCTTC CASSLERPWGNEQFF
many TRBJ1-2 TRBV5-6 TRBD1 TGTGCCAGCAGCCGGGACAGAAACAACTATGGCTACACCTTC CASSRDRNNYGYTF
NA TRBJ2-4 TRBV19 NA TGTGCCAGTAGTATTACAGCTCAAAACATTCAGTACTTC CASSITAQNIQYF
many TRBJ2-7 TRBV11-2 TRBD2 TGTGCCAGCAGCTCAATAGCGGGCGGCGAGCAGTACTTC CASSSIAGGEQYF
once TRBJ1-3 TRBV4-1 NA TGCGCCAGCAGCCAAGATTCAGCGGGAAACACCATATATTTT CASSQDSAGNTIYF
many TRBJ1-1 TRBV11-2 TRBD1 TGTGCCAGCACCTCAGGGGGTCGGGACACTGAAGCTTTCTTT CASTSGGRDTEAFF
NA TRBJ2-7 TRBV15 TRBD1 TGTGCCACCAGCACCCGGGACAGCCCTTACGAGCAGTACTTC CATSTRDSPYEQYF
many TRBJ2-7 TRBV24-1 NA TGTGCCACCTCCGCCGCAGGGACTTACGAGCAGTACTTC CATSAAGTYEQYF
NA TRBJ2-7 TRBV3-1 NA TGTGCCAGCAGCCAAGTGAAGCACGAGCAGTACTTC CASSQVKHEQYF
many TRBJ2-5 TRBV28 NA TGTGCCAGCAGCCAACCCCGGGAGCAAGAGACCCAGTACTTC CASSQPREQETQYF